This T cell receptor beta chain was documented in a study of brain T cells in children with intractable seizures. Some clones are missing from TCRdb's copy, which holds only in-frame ones; the method was immunoSEQ multiplex PCR. The sample has approximately 77,000 clones; approximately 94% are singletons. Germline V gene data show CDR1 as SGHRS and CDR2 as YFSETQ. CDR3 size: 18 residues. J gave up 4 bases and V 0 bases, and 11 bases lay outside the gene matches. The material sequenced was peripheral blood, taken at surgery. The rearrangement links TRBV5-1 to TRBJ2-3, with TRBD2 matching 10 bases. The source of this sequence is a boy younger than two with tuberous sclerosis and intractable seizures. The CDR3 coding sequence is TGCGCCAGCAGCTTGGTCGGGGGTAGCGGGAGGTTGGCAGATACGCAGTATTTT. Its translation is CASSLVGGSGRLADTQYF.